What follows describes a single TCR beta chain. Antigen: not known. This entry comes from a study of shared clonotypes between healthy human individuals. General study results and limits: The study sampled only blood, and tissue repertoires likely differ. Enrolling few donors narrowed the genetic and exposure-history diversity that was represented.

Per the original methods: ImmunoSEQ supplied junction-only sequences lacking quality scores, so filtering was different. Here immunoSEQ multiplex PCR was the method, and the copy in TCRdb shows in-frame clones only, minus some. D and trimming come from the DNA, and the V and J calls and clone size come from that table. Among approximately 1.9 million clones, about 93% were seen once, and the ten largest hold more than 1.5%. Cells designated naive CD8 were CD45RO-negative and were positively selected for CCR7, with terminally differentiated effector memory CD45RA+ cells excluded. Adults of Caucasian background living in Nashville, Tennessee made up all donors. This sequence originates from a man aged 18 to 29 in good health. Some clones in this sample may be carry-over from other donors' samples. Sequencing used naive CD8+ T cells from PBMCs.

This CDR3 reads CASSLGPTSDTYYEQYF. CDR3 coding DNA: TGTGCCAGCAGCTTGGGACCCACTAGCGACACATACTACGAGCAGTACTTC. The rearrangement uses TRBV5-6 and TRBJ2-7, with TRBD2 matching over 7 bases. Germline CDR1 reads SGHDT; CDR2 reads YYEEEE. Trimming cost V 0 bases and J 3 bases; bases outside gene matches: 12. This CDR3 spans 17 amino acids.